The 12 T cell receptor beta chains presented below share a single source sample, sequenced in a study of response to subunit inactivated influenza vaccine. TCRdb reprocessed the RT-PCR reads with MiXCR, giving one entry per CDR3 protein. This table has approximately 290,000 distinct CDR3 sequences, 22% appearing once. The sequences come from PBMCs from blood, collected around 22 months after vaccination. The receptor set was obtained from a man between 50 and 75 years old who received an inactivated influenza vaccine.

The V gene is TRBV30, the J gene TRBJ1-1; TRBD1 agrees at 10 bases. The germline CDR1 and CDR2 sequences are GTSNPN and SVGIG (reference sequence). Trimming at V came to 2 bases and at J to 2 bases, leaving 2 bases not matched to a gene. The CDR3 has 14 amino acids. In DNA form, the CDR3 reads TGTGCCTGGAGTAGGGACAGGGGAAACACTGAAGCTTTCTTT. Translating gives CAWSRDRGNTEAFF.

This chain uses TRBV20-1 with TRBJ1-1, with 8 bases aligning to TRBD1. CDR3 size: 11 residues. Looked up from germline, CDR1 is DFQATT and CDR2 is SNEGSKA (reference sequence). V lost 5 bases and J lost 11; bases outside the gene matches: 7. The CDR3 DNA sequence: TGCAGTGCTTCCTTCACAGGGGGGGCTTTCTTT. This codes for CSASFTGGAFF.

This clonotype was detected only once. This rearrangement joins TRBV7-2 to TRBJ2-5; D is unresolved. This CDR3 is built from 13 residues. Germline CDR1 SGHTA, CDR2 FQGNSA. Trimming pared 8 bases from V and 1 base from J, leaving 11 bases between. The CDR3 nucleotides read TGTGCCAGCGGCGAGGTTCCCCAAGAGACCCAGTACTTC. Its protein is CASGEVPQETQYF. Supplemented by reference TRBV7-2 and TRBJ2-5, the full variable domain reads GAGVSQSPSNKVTEKGKDVELRCDPISGHTALYWYRQSLGQGLEFLIYFQGNSAPDKSGLPSDRFSAERTGGSVSTLTIQRTQQEDSAVYLCASGEVPQETQYFGPGTRLLVL.

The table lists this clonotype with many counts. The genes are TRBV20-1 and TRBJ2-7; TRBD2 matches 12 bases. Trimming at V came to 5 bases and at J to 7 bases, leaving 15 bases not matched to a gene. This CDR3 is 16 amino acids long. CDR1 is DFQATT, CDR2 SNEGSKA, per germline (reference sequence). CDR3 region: CSAAGLAGGILGEQYF. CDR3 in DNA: TGCAGTGCTGCAGGGCTAGCGGGGGGGATATTGGGAGAGCAGTACTTC.

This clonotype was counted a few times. CDR3 in DNA: TGTGCCAGCAGCCCCTGGTATATTCAAGGGGGGAACACTGAAGCTTTCTTT. Its protein product is CASSPWYIQGGNTEAFF. The chain joins TRBV7-9 to TRBJ1-1; D might be TRBD1 (6 bases). Germline V lookup: CDR1 SEHNR, CDR2 FQNEAQ (reference sequence). The CDR3 is 17 residues long. V shed 5 bases and J shed 1 base, with 20 bases lying between them.

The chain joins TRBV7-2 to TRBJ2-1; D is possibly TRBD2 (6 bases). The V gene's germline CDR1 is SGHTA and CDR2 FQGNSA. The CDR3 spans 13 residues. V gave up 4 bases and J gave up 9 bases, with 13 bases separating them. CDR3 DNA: TGTGCCAGCAGCTGGCGGAGGGAGAGTGAGCAGTTCTTC. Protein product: CASSWRRESEQFF.

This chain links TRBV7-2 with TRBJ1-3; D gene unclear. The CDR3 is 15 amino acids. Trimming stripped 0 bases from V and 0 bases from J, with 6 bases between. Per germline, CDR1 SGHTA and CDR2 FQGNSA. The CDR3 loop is CASSLAFGSGNTIYF. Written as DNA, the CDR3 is TGTGCCAGCAGCTTAGCTTTCGGCTCTGGAAACACCATATATTTT.

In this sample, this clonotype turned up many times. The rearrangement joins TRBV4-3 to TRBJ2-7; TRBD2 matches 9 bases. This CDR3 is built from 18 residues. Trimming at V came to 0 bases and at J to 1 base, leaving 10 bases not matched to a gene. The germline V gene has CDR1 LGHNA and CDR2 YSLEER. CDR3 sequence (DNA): TGCGCCAGCAGCCAAGATCCTATAGCGGGAGTGATGTCCTACGAGCAGTACTTC. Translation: CASSQDPIAGVMSYEQYF.

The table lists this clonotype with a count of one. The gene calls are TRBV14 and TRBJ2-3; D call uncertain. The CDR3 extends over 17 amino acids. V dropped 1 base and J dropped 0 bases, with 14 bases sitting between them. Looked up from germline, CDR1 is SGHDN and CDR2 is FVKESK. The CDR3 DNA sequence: TGTGCCAGCAGCCAAGTACCTTGGCAGACTAGCACAGATACGCAGTATTTT. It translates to CASSQVPWQTSTDTQYF.

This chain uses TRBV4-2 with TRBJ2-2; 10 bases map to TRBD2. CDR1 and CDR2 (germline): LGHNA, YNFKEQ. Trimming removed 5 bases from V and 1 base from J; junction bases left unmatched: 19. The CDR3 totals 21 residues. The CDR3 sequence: CASSTRILAGGTVGNTGELFF. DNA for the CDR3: TGTGCCAGCAGCACCCGAATCTTAGCGGGAGGCACAGTTGGGAACACCGGGGAGCTGTTTTTT.

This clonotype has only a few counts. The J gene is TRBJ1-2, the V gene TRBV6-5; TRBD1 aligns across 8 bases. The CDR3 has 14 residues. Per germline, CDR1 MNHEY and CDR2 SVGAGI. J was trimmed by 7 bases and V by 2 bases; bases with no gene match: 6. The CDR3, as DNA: TGTGCCAGCAGTTACCCCCGACAGGGGACTGGCTACACCTTC. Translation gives CASSYPRQGTGYTF.

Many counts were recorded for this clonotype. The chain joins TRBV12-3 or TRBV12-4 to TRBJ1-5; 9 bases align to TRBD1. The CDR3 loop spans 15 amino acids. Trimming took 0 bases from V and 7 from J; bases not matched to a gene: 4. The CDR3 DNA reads TGTGCCAGCAGTTTAGCTGGGACAGGGTTCCAGCCCCAGCATTTT. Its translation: CASSLAGTGFQPQHF.